This passage covers 7 T cell receptor beta chains from one sample sequenced in a study of T cell repertoires in MIS-A myocarditis. Produced via immunoSEQ multiplex PCR; TCRdb's table is partial and in-frame only. Of fewer than 11,000 clones in the sample, about 89% are singletons; the top ten hold 2% to 2.5%. The sequenced sample was thoracic lymph node tissue obtained at autopsy. Receptor source: a man younger than 35 with fulminant myocarditis from multisystem inflammatory syndrome in adults (MIS-A) after COVID-19.

The chain uses TRBV7-2 and TRBJ1-1, with D uncertain. This CDR3 contains 15 residues. V was cut by 5 bases and J by 2 bases, with 15 bases left in between. Looked up from germline, CDR1 is SGHTA and CDR2 is FQGNSA. CDR3 in DNA: TGTGCCAGCAGCCAGCCGCAGGAGATTAACACTGAAGCTTTCTTT. Translating it yields CASSQPQEINTEAFF.

The rearrangement links TRBV4-2 to TRBJ2-1; D might be TRBD1 (5 bases). V dropped 4 bases and J dropped 3 bases, with 13 bases sitting between them. Per germline, CDR1 LGHNA and CDR2 YNFKEQ. The CDR3 loop spans 15 amino acids. CDR3 amino acids: CASSPGQGDYNEQFF. Written as DNA, the CDR3 is TGTGCCAGCAGCCCTGGACAAGGGGACTACAATGAGCAGTTCTTC.

CDR3 nucleotide sequence: TGTGCCAGCAGTTCGACAGAAAATCAGCCCCAGCATTTT. Its protein is CASSSTENQPQHF. V gene TRBV12-3 or TRBV12-4 combines with J gene TRBJ1-5; possibly TRBD1 for D (5 bases). This CDR3 contains 13 residues. V was cut by 4 bases and J by 4 bases, with 8 bases left in between.

The chain carries TRBV4-1 and TRBJ2-2, with D unresolved. The CDR3 is 14 amino acids. Germline-derived CDR1 and CDR2 are MGHRA and YSYEKL. V lost 4 bases and J lost 2, with 8 bases in between. CDR3: CASSPSFNTGELFF. The CDR3 DNA reads TGCGCCAGCAGCCCCTCCTTTAACACCGGGGAGCTGTTTTTT.

This sequence joins TRBV3-1 (or the pseudogene TRBV3-2) and TRBJ2-1, with 13 bases fitting TRBD2. CDR1 and CDR2 (germline): LGHDT, YNNKEL (reference sequence). Trimming cost V 0 bases and J 6 bases; bases outside gene matches: 8. CDR3 length equals 18 residues. In nucleotides, the CDR3 is TGTGCCAGCAGCCAAGAATGGACTAGCGGGAGAGGTAGCAATGAGCAGTTCTTC. This encodes CASSQEWTSGRGSNEQFF.

In this sample, this clone turned up once. This chain links TRBV5-1 with TRBJ2-7; 7 nucleotides match TRBD2. V lost 0 bases to trimming and J lost 2 bases; unmatched junction nucleotides: 5. This CDR3 comprises 15 residues. Germline V gene sequence: CDR1 SGHRS, CDR2 YFSETQ. DNA for the CDR3: TGCGCCAGCAGCTTGGCCGAGGGAGGGCCCTACGAGCAGTACTTC. Translated: CASSLAEGGPYEQYF.

V is TRBV28 and J is TRBJ1-2, with D possibly TRBD1 on 5 matching bases. V was pared by 2 bases and J by 3 bases, with 16 bases between. Germline CDR1 is MDHEN and CDR2 is SYDVKM. This CDR3 is 16 amino acids long. The CDR3 loop is CASSLKSMGGDYGYTF. Here the CDR3 DNA reads TGTGCCAGCAGTTTAAAGAGTATGGGGGGTGACTATGGCTACACCTTC.